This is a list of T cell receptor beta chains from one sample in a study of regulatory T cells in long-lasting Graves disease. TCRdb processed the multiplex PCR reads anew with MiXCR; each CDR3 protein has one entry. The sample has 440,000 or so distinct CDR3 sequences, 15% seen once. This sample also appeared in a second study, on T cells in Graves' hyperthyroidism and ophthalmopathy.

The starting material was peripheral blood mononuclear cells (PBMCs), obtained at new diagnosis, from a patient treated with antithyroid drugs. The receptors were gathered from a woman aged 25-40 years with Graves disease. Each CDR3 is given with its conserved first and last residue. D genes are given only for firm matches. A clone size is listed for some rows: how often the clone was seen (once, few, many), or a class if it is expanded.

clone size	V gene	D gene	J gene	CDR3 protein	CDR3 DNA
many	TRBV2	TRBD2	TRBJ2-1	CASRSSGNRKVGGEQFF	TGTGCCAGCAGGTCTAGCGGGAACCGAAAGGTTGGCGGTGAGCAGTTCTTC
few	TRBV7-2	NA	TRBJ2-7	CASSLVGMGGYEQYF	TGTGCCAGCAGCTTAGTCGGGATGGGGGGATACGAGCAGTACTTC
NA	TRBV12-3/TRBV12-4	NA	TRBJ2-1	CASSPTRRNEQFF	TGTGCCAGCAGCCCGACTAGGAGGAATGAGCAGTTCTTC
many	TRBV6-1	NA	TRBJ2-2	CASSREELFF	TGTGCCAGCAGCCGGGAGGAGCTGTTTTTT
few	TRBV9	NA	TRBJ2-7	CASSVGYRDYEQYF	TGTGCCAGCAGCGTAGGGTATAGAGACTACGAGCAGTACTTC
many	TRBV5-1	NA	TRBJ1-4	CASSLTADNEKLFF	TGCGCCAGCAGCCTGACAGCCGACAATGAAAAACTGTTTTTT
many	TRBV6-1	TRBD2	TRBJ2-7	CASSEAVSGSLYEQYF	TGTGCCAGCAGTGAAGCCGTTAGCGGGAGTCTCTACGAGCAGTACTTC
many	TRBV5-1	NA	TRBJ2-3	CASSLSGVTDTQYF	TGCGCCAGCAGCTTGAGTGGGGTTACAGATACGCAGTATTTT
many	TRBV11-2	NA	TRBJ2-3	CASSLSSPGDTQYF	TGTGCCAGCAGCTTATCCTCCCCGGGGGATACGCAGTATTTT
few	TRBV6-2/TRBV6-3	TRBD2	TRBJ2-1	CASRPGTSGGRLYNEQFF	TGTGCCAGCAGACCCGGGACTAGCGGGGGACGGCTATACAATGAGCAGTTCTTC
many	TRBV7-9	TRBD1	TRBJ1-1	CASSPPGTGKFGTEAFF	TGTGCCAGCAGCCCCCCCGGGACAGGGAAGTTCGGGACTGAAGCTTTCTTT
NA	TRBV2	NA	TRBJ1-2	CASSEAQGPAGYTF	TGTGCCAGCAGTGAAGCCCAGGGCCCCGCGGGCTACACCTTC
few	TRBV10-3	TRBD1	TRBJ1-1	CAISESPGTGSAEAFF	TGTGCCATCAGTGAGTCGCCCGGGACAGGGAGCGCTGAAGCTTTCTTT
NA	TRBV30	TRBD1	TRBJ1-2	CAWNPGTGTYGYTF	TGTGCCTGGAATCCCGGGACAGGGACCTATGGCTACACCTTC
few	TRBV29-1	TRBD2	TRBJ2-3	CTASSGYTDTQYF	TGCACCGCCTCTAGCGGTTACACAGATACGCAGTATTTT